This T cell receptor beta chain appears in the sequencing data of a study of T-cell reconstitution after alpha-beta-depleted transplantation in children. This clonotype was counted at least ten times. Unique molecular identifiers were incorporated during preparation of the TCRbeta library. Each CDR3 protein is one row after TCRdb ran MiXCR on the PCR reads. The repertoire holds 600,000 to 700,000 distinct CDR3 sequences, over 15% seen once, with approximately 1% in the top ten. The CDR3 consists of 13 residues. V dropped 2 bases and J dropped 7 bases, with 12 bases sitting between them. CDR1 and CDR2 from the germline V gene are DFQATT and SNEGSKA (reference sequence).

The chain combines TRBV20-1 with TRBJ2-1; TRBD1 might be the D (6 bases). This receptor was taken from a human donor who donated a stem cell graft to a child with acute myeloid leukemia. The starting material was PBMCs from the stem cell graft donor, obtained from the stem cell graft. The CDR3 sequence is CSARQGKRNEQFF. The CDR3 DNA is TGCAGTGCTAGACAGGGGAAGAGGAATGAGCAGTTCTTC.